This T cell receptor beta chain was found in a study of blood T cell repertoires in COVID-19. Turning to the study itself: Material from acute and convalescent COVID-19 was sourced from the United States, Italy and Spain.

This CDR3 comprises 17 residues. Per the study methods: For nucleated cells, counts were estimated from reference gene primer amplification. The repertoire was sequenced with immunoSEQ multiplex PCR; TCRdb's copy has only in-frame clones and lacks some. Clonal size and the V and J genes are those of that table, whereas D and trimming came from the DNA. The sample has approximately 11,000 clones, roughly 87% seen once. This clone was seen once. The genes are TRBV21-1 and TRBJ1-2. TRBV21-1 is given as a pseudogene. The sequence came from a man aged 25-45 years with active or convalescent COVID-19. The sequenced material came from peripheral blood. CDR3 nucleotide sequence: TGTGCCAGCAACGCTTCGGGAGGTCCGGACGTTGAGTATGGCTACACCTTC. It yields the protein CASNASGGPDVEYGYTF.